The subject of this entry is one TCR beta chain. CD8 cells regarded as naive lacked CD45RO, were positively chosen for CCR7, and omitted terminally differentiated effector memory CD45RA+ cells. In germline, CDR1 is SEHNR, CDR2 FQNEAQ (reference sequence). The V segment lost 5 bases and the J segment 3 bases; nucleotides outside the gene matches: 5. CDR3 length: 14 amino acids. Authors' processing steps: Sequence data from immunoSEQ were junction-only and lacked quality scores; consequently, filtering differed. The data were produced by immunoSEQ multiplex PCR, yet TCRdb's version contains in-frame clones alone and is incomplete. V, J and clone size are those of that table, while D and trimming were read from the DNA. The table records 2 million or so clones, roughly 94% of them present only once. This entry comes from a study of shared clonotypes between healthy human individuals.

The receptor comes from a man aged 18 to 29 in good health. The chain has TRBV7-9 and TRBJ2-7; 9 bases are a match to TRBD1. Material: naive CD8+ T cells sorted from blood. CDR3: CASSPWDRDYEQYF. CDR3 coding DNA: TGTGCCAGCAGCCCCTGGGACAGGGACTACGAGCAGTACTTC.